Sequencing of this T cell receptor beta chain was carried out in a study of OX40 agonist ivuxolimab in advanced cancers. Turning to the study itself: Hepatocellular carcinoma, melanoma, renal cell or head and neck cancer was diagnosed in the dose-escalation patients.

This CDR3 contains 15 residues. Germline V gives CDR1 SGHRS, CDR2 YFSETQ. V lost 1 base, J lost 3 bases, and 3 bases stayed unmatched. Sequencing was performed with immunoSEQ multiplex PCR; in TCRdb, only in-frame clones are kept and a portion is missing. The sample lists about 14,000 clones, about 89% occurring once. The receptor comes from an adult with an advanced solid tumor such as melanoma, head and neck, liver or kidney cancer. The chain carries TRBV5-1 and TRBJ2-1; 8 positions agree with TRBD1. This material consisted of CD4+ or CD8+ T cells sorted from blood, taken in a trial of the OX40 agonist ivuxolimab. The CDR3 sequence: CASSLNRGVYNEQFF. As DNA, the CDR3 is TGCGCCAGCAGCTTGAACAGGGGGGTCTACAATGAGCAGTTCTTC.